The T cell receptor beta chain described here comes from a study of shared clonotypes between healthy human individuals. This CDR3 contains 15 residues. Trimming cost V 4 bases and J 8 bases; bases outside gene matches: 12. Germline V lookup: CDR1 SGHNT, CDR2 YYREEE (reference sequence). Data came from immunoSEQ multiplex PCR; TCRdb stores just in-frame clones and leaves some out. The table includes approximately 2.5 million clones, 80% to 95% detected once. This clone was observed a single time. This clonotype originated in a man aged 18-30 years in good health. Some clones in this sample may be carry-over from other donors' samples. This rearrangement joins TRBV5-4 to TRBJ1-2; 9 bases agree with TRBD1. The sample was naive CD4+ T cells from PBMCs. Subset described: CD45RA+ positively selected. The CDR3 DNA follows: TGTGCCAGCAGCCTCTCCGGGACAGGGAGGAGGGGCTACACCTTC. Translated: CASSLSGTGRRGYTF.